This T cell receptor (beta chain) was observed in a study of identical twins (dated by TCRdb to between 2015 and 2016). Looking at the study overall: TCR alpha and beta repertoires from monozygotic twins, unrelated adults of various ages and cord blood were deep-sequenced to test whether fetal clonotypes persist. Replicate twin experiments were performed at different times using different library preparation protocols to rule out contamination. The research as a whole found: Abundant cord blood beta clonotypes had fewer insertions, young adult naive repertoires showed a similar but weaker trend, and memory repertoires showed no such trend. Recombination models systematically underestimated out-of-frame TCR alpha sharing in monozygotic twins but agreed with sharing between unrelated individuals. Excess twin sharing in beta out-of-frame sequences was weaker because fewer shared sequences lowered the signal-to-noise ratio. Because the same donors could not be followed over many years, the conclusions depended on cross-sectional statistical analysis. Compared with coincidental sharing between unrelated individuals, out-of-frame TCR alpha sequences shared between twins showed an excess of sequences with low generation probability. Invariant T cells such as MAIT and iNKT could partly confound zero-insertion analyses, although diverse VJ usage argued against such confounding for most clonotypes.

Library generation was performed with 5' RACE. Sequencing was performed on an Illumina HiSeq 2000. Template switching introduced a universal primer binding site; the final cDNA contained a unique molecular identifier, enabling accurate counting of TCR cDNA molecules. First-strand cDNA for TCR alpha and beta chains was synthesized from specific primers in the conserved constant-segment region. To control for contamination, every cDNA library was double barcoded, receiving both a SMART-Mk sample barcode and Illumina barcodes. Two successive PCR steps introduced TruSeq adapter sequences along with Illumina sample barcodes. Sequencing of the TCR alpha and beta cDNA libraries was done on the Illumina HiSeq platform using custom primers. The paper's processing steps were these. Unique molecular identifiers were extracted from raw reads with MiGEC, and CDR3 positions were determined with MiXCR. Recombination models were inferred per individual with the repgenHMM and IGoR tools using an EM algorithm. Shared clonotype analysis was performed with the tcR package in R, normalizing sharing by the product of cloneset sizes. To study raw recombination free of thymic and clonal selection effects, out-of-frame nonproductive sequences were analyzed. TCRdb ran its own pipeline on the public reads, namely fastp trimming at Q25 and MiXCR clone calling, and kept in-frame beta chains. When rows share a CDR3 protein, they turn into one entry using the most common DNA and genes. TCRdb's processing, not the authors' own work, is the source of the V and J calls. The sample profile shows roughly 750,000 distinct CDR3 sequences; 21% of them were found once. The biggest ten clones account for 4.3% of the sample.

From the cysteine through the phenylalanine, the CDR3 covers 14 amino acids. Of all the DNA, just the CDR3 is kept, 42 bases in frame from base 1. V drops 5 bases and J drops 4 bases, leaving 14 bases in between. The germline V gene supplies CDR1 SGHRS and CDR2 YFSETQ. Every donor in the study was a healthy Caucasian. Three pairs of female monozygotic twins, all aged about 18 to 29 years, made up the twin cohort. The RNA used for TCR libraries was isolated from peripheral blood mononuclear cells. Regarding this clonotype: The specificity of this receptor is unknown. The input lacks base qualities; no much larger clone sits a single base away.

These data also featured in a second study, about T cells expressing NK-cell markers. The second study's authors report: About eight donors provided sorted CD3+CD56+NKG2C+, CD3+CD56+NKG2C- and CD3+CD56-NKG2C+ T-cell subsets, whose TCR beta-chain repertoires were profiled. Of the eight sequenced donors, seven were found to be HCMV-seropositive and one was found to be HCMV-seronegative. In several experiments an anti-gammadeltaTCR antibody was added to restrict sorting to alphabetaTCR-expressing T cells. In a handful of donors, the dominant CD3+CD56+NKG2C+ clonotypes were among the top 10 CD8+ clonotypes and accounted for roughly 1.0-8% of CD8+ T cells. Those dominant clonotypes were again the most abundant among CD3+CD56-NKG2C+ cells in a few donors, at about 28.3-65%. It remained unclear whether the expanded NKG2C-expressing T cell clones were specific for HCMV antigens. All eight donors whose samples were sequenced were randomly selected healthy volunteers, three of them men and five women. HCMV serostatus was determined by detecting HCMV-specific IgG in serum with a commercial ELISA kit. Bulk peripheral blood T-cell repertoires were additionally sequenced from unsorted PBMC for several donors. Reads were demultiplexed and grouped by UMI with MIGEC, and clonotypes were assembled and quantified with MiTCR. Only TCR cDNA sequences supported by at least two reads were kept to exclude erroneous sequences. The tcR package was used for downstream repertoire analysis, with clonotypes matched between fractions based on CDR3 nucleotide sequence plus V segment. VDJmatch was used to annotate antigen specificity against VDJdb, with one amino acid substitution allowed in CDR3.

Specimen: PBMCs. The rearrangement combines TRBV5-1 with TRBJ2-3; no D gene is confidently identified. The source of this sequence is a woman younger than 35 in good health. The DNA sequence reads TGCGCCAGCAGGATGAACGCAGGCCCAGATACGCAGTATTTT. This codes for CASRMNAGPDTQYF.